This TCR beta chain was recorded in a study of HIV-infected children after antiretroviral therapy interruption. The TCR library was built from RNA with a 3' RACE protocol and unique molecular identifiers. TCRdb re-called the 3' RACE reads through MiXCR, storing one row per CDR3 protein. Of more than 35,000 distinct CDR3 sequences detected, about 6% appear once; the ten largest clones hold about 0.91%. This CDR3 spans 16 amino acids. The germline V and J ends were trimmed by 4 bases and 2 bases, with 16 bases remaining between them. Germline-derived CDR1 and CDR2 are MNHGY and SVAAGI. The treatment: PENTA 11 planned treatment interruption arm or continuous ART arm. At least 24 weeks of at least three-drug ART, in children 2 to 15 years.

The clonotype originates from a pool of human donors with HIV. The chain employs TRBV6-9 and TRBJ2-3; D perhaps matches TRBD2 (7 bases). The material was CD45RA+ CD4+ T cells from PBMCs, pooled from several time points, obtained from a donor given antiretroviral therapy, either interrupted or continuous. Described subset: naive CD4+ CD45RA+ CD45RO- T cells. CDR3 loop: CASSLGAGASTDTQYF. In nucleotides, the CDR3 is TGTGCCAGCAGTTTGGGGGCGGGAGCTTCCACAGATACGCAGTATTTT.